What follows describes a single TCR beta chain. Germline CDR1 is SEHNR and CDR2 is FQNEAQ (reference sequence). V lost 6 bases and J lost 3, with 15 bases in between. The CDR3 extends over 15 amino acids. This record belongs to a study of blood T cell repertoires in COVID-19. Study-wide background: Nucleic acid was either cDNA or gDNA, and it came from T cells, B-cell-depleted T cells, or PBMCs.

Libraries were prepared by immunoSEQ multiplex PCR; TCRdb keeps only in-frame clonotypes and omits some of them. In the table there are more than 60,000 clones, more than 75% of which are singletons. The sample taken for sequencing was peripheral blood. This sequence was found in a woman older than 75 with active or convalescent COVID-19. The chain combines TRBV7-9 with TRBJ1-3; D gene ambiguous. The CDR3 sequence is CASRFLDAGGNTIYF. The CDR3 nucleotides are TGTGCCAGCAGATTCCTAGACGCGGGTGGAAACACCATATATTTT.